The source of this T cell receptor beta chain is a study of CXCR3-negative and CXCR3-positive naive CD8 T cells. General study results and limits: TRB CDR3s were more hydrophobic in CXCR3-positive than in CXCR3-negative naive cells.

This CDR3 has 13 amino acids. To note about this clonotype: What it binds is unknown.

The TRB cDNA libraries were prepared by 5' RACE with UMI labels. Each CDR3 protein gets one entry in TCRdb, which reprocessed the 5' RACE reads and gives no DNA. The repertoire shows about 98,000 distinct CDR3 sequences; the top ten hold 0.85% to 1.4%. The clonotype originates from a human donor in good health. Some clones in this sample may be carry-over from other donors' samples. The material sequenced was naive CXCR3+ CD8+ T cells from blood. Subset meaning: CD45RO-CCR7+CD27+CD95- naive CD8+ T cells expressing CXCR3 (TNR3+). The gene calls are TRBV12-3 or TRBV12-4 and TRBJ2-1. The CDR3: CASSRTPLNEQFF.